This TCR beta chain was sequenced during a study of identical twins. Template switching introduced a universal primer site, and the cDNA bore unique molecular identifiers. Via MiXCR, TCRdb re-called the 5' RACE reads, giving one row per CDR3 protein. The table includes a few hundred thousand distinct CDR3 sequences, about 10% detected once. This clonotype was picked up a small number of times. Germline CDR1 is SGHTA and CDR2 is FQGTGA. This CDR3 is built from 13 residues. The germline V and J ends were trimmed by 8 bases and 8 bases, with 15 bases remaining between them. The rearrangement joins TRBV7-3 to TRBJ1-4; no reliable D call. Input material: memory T cells sorted from blood. This clonotype was obtained from a man aged 45 to 65 in good health. This chain's CDR3 is CASAAGVSEKLFF. CDR3 bases: TGTGCCAGCGCAGCCGGGGTATCGGAAAAACTGTTTTTT.